What follows describes a single T cell receptor beta chain. The data were obtained in a study of blood T cell repertoires in COVID-19. Clinical history as reported by participants underpinned cohort assignment. Using immunoSEQ multiplex PCR, the repertoire was profiled, and TCRdb retains in-frame clones only, with some absent. The sample has under 200,000 clones, roughly 80% seen once. Sequences were obtained from PBMCs or T cells enriched from blood (not recorded which). This clonotype originated in a woman aged 55-70 years with acute COVID-19.

The CDR3 reads CASRTGFGQPQHF. CDR3 in DNA: TGTGCCAGCAGGACAGGGTTTGGTCAGCCCCAGCATTTT. V and J are TRBV6-5 and TRBJ1-5; TRBD1 matches 7 bases. In germline, CDR1 is MNHEY, CDR2 SVGAGI. Losses at the gene ends were 6 bases for V and 6 bases for J; bases not matched to a gene: 5. The CDR3 has 13 residues.